This passage covers 3 T cell receptor beta chains from one sample sequenced in a study of blood T cell repertoires in COVID-19. Here immunoSEQ multiplex PCR was the method, and the copy in TCRdb shows in-frame clones only, minus some. The sample includes about 300,000 clones, more than 80% seen only once; the top ten take approximately 7.5%. The sample comprised peripheral blood. These receptors originate from a woman aged 25 to 39 with COVID-19, enrolled during active disease.

The chain couples TRBV7-2 to TRBJ1-5, with 7 positions matching TRBD1. V trimming: 5 bases; J trimming: 6 bases; junction bases outside the gene matches: 4. This CDR3 has 13 amino acids. Germline CDR1 reads SGHTA; CDR2 reads FQGNSA. CDR3 amino acids: CASSDRVSQPQHF. CDR3 sequence (DNA): TGTGCCAGCAGCGACAGGGTGAGTCAGCCCCAGCATTTT.

The genes are TRBV11-2 and TRBJ2-5; D possibly corresponds to TRBD2 (6 bases). The CDR3 loop spans 15 amino acids. Trimming removed 3 bases from V and 7 bases from J, with 18 bases in between. Germline CDR1 and CDR2: SGHAT and FQNNGV. CDR3 in amino acids: CASSFGGVVDGTQYF. CDR3 nucleotides: TGTGCCAGCAGCTTCGGCGGGGTGGTGGATGGGACCCAGTACTTC.

V is TRBV27 and J is TRBJ1-2, with 7 bases identical to TRBD1. Germline values: CDR1 MNHEY, CDR2 SMNVEV (reference sequence). This CDR3 spans 13 amino acids. Trimming took 6 bases from V and 8 from J; bases not matched to a gene: 9. The CDR3 sequence is CASSFDRVKGYTF. Here the CDR3 DNA reads TGTGCCAGCAGCTTTGACAGGGTAAAAGGCTACACCTTC.